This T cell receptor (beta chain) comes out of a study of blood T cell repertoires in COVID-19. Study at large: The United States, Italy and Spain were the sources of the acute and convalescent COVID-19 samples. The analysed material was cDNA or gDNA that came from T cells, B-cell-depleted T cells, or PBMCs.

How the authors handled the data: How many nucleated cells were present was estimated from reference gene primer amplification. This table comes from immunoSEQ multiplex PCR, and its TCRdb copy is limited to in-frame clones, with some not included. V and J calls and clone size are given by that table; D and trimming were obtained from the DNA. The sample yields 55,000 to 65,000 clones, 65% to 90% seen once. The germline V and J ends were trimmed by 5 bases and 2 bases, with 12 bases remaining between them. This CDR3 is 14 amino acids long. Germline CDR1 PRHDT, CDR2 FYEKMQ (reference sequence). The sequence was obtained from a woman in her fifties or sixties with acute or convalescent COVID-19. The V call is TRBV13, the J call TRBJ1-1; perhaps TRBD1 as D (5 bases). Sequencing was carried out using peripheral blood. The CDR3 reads CASSLRGVNTEAFF. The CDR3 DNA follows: TGTGCCAGCAGCCTCCGGGGGGTTAACACTGAAGCTTTCTTT.